Shown below are 17 T cell receptor beta chains from a single sample sequenced in a study of blood T cell repertoires in COVID-19. Clones were read by immunoSEQ multiplex PCR, and TCRdb kept only the in-frame ones, dropping some. The data show approximately 88,000 clones, around 76% seen once. The specimen was peripheral blood. The receptors come from an elderly woman with active or convalescent COVID-19.

This clone was seen once. The chain carries TRBV4-1 and TRBJ1-5, with D unclear. Per the germline V gene, CDR1 is MGHRA and CDR2 is YSYEKL. V lost 0 bases and J lost 7, with 4 bases in between. The length of the CDR3 is 12 residues. The CDR3: CASSQDEQPQHF. DNA for the CDR3: TGCGCCAGCAGCCAAGATGAGCAGCCCCAGCATTTT.

This clone was detected many times. CDR3 loop: CASSYDILAVATDTQYF. CDR3 nucleotides: TGTGCCAGCAGTTACGATATTCTAGCGGTCGCCACAGATACGCAGTATTTT. J is TRBJ2-3 and V is TRBV6-2 or TRBV6-3; TRBD2 agrees at 7 bases. The V gene end was trimmed by 2 bases and the J gene end by 2 bases; junction bases not matched to a gene: 10. Germline V gene lookup returns CDR1 MNHEY and CDR2 SVGEGT. CDR3 length: 17 residues.

The rearrangement joins TRBV9 to TRBJ2-3; a possible D gene is TRBD2 (6 bases). The germline V gene encodes CDR1 SGDLS and CDR2 YYNGEE. V was pared by 6 bases and J by 2 bases, with 16 bases between. The CDR3 has 15 residues. In nucleotides, the CDR3 is TGTGCCAGCAACCCCGAGGGCGGGACCACAGATACGCAGTATTTT. Residues: CASNPEGGTTDTQYF.

This clone was seen once. The rearrangement joins TRBV18 to TRBJ2-7, with 9 bases identical to TRBD2. The CDR3 totals 15 residues. Germline lookup yields CDR1 KGHSH and CDR2 LQKENI. Trimming took 6 bases from V and 1 from J; bases not matched to a gene: 7. The chain's CDR3 is CASSHSGGTSYEQYF. CDR3 sequence (DNA): TGTGCCAGCTCGCACAGCGGGGGGACATCCTACGAGCAGTACTTC.

This clone occurred a few times. The chain carries TRBV28 and TRBJ2-1, with TRBD2 as a possible D gene (6 bases). Germline V gene data show CDR1 as MDHEN and CDR2 as SYDVKM. The CDR3 is made up of 14 amino acids. Trimming cost V 7 bases and J 7 bases, with 17 bases left between them. CDR3 amino acids: CASTEPGAKNEQFF. CDR3 DNA: TGTGCCAGCACTGAACCGGGAGCAAAAAATGAGCAGTTCTTC.

J is TRBJ1-2 and V is TRBV7-9, with D hard to call. The V end lost 2 bases, the J end lost 5 bases, and 15 bases lay between the germline ends. CDR1 is SEHNR, CDR2 FQNEAQ, per germline (reference sequence). The CDR3 is 15 amino acids. CDR3 loop: CASSLSGEAFYGYTF. DNA of the CDR3: TGTGCCAGCAGCTTATCGGGAGAGGCCTTTTATGGCTACACCTTC.

The CDR3 nucleotides are TGTGCCAGCAGTTTCCGGTCTCTAGGATCTGGAAACACCATATATTTT. Its protein product is CASSFRSLGSGNTIYF. V is TRBV6-5 and J is TRBJ1-3; D unclear. The CDR3 loop spans 16 amino acids. The V end was cut by 4 bases, the J end by 1 base, with 14 bases between. Germline V gene data show CDR1 as MNHEY and CDR2 as SVGAGI.

The chain recombines TRBV19 with TRBJ2-5, with 8 bases lining up with TRBD1. Germline CDR1 reads LNHDA; CDR2 reads SQIVND (reference sequence). The V segment lost 5 bases and the J segment 5 bases; nucleotides outside the gene matches: 10. The length of the CDR3 is 15 residues. CDR3 in amino acids: CASSSRDRRFETQYF. The CDR3 DNA sequence: TGTGCCAGTAGTTCCCGGGACAGGCGTTTCGAGACCCAGTACTTC.

V gene TRBV29-1 combines with J gene TRBJ1-4; 9 bases are a match to TRBD1. The CDR3 consists of 13 residues. J was trimmed by 6 bases and V by 6 bases; bases with no gene match: 5. From germline, CDR1 is SQVTM and CDR2 ANQGSEA. The CDR3 here is CSVARDRDEKLFF. CDR3 coding DNA: TGCAGCGTGGCCCGGGACAGGGATGAAAAACTGTTTTTT. Full variable domain (outside the CDR3, taken from reference TRBV29-1 and TRBJ1-4): SAVISQKPSRDICQRGTSLTIQCQVDSQVTMMFWYRQQPGQSLTLIATANQGSEATYESGFVIDKFPISRPNLTFSTLTVSNMSPEDSSIYLCSVARDRDEKLFFGSGTQLSVL.

J is TRBJ1-1 and V is TRBV5-4; 7 nucleotides agree with TRBD1. Per germline, CDR1 SGHNT and CDR2 YYREEE (reference sequence). CDR3 size: 16 residues. Germline trimming cut 4 bases from V and 5 bases from J; bases unmatched to any gene: 14. The chain's CDR3 is CASSKPGTEGDTEAFF. CDR3 coding DNA: TGTGCCAGCAGCAAGCCGGGGACAGAAGGGGATACTGAAGCTTTCTTT.

This rearrangement joins TRBV4-3 to TRBJ1-2; TRBD1 agrees at 7 bases. The junction had 6 bases not matched to a gene; V was cut back by 0 bases and J by 8 bases. This CDR3 is built from 14 residues. Germline CDR1 reads LGHNA; CDR2 reads YSLEER. The CDR3 DNA is TGCGCCAGCAGCCAAGAGACAGGGAGGTGGGGCTACACCTTC. This encodes CASSQETGRWGYTF.

The rearrangement uses TRBV4-1 and TRBJ2-3; no definite D call. Trimming shortened V by 8 bases and J by 4 bases, and 22 bases separated the two germline ends. The V gene's germline CDR1 is MGHRA and CDR2 YSYEKL. This CDR3 is 16 amino acids long. CDR3 in amino acids: CASVKTPDKFSDTQYF. Here the CDR3 DNA reads TGCGCCAGCGTCAAAACGCCAGACAAATTCTCAGATACGCAGTATTTT.

In this sample, this clone turned up a few times. The chain recombines TRBV27 with TRBJ1-2; maybe TRBD1 (6 bases). Germline CDR1 MNHEY, CDR2 SMNVEV (reference sequence). Trimming took 5 bases from V and 0 from J, leaving 28 bases between them. The length of the CDR3 is 20 residues. The CDR3 sequence is CASSKTGYGAGGESNYGYTF. CDR3 coding DNA: TGTGCCAGCAGTAAGACAGGATACGGGGCAGGAGGAGAATCTAACTATGGCTACACCTTC.

The chain carries TRBV4-3 and TRBJ1-1, with unresolved D. The CDR3 extends over 13 amino acids. Germline CDR1 is LGHNA and CDR2 is YSLEER. Trimming cost V 2 bases and J 7 bases, with 11 bases left between them. CDR3 DNA sequence: TGCGCCAGCAGCCAAACAGTTGCCTTTGAAGCTTTCTTT. This sequence encodes CASSQTVAFEAFF.

This clone appeared many times. The chain couples TRBV11-1 to TRBJ1-1; a possible D gene is TRBD1 (6 bases). Germline values: CDR1 SGHAT, CDR2 FQDESV (reference sequence). This CDR3 spans 15 amino acids. The V and J ends lost 4 bases and 0 bases respectively, with 12 bases between them. Here the CDR3 reads CASSYSGTLNTEAFF. CDR3 DNA: TGTGCCAGCAGCTATTCCGGGACACTGAACACTGAAGCTTTCTTT. The variable domain in full, with the rest retrieved from reference TRBV11-1 and TRBJ1-1, is EAEVAQSPRYKITEKSQAVAFWCDPISGHATLYWYRQILGQGPELLVQFQDESVVDDSQLPKDRFSAERLKGVDSTLKIQPAELGDSAMYLCASSYSGTLNTEAFFGQGTRLTVV.

A single count supports this clone. The rearrangement links TRBV6-6 to TRBJ1-1, with TRBD1 matching 10 bases. J was trimmed by 4 bases and V by 6 bases; bases with no gene match: 8. Germline-derived CDR1 and CDR2 are MNHNY and SVGAGI (reference sequence). This CDR3 has 15 amino acids. The CDR3 region has the DNA TGTGCCAGCAGCCTCAGACAGGGGGCGGGCACTGAAGCTTTCTTT. It codes for CASSLRQGAGTEAFF.

The chain carries TRBV6-4 and TRBJ1-5; D gene unclear. Germline CDR1 MRHNA, CDR2 SNTAGT. V was cut by 9 bases and J by 0 bases, with 9 bases left in between. The CDR3 covers 13 residues. This CDR3 reads CASAKSSNQPQHF. The CDR3 DNA sequence: TGTGCCAGTGCGAAGAGTAGCAATCAGCCCCAGCATTTT.